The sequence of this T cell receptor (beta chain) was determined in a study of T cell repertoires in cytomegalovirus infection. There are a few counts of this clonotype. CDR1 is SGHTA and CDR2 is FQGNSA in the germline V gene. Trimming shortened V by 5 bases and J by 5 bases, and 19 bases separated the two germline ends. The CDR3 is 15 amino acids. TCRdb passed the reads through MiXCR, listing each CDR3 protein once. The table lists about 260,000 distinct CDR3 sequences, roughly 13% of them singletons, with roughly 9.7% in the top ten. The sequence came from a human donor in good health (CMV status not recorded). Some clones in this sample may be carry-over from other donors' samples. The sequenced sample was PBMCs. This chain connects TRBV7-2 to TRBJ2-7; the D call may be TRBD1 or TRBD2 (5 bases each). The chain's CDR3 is CASSQGGRVHHEQYF. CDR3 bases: TGTGCCAGCAGCCAAGGAGGCAGGGTACATCACGAGCAGTACTTC.